This T cell receptor (beta chain) was obtained from a study of blood T cell repertoires in COVID-19 (dated by TCRdb to about 2020). Some background on the complete study: Samples from collaborators originated in the United States, Italy and Spain and spanned both the acute and convalescent phases of COVID-19. The prospective study material was composed of cDNA or gDNA derived from T cells, B-cell-depleted T cells, or PBMCs. Samples came from the ongoing ImmuneRACE study (first 160 participants) plus 1,254 subjects from 6 global collaborators. Nearly every sample came with metadata listing a de-identified subject ID, COVID-19 status, age in years and sex. A freely available public database, intended as a resource for researchers studying the immune response to SARS-CoV-2, is where the repertoires were released. HLA class I and class II types, where available, came from metadata supplied by the sample provider rather than from assay-based typing. Subjects who had been exposed to COVID-19, were actively infected with it, or had recovered from it provided the deeply sampled blood TCRbeta repertoires that made up the dataset. On the study overall, not on this receptor specifically: The amount of clinical and demographic metadata varied by source and participant and was provided uncurated.

TCRbeta CDR3 regions were amplified from genomic DNA using the immunoSEQ Assay, a bias-controlled multiplex PCR. The published analysis was carried out like this. Within the assay, amplification of reference gene primers was used to estimate how many nucleated cells each sample contained. To quantify the absolute abundance of each unique TCRbeta CDR3 rearrangement, sequence reads were collapsed and filtered. Productive Simpson clonality was computed per sample as the square root of Simpson's diversity index over productive rearrangements. TCRdb obtained this table from immuneACCESS and retained in-frame rearrangements with V and J assigned. These tables miss some clones; where compared with another copy, unresolved V genes account for less than half of the shortfall, and the remainder is unexplained. Clone size and the V and J calls come from that table; the DNA yielded D and trimming. The sample table shows about 73,000 clones, and approximately 82% are seen once. The top ten hold 5.3% of the sample.

Each collaborating institution followed its own protocols to collect whole blood in K2EDTA tubes. For TCRbeta analysis, collaborators shipped samples as frozen whole blood, isolated PBMCs, or DNA extracted from either of those sample types. Ends trimmed: V by 2 bases, J by 2 bases; bases unmatched to a gene: 1. The CDR3 starts with the cysteine, ends with the phenylalanine, and has 14 residues. The CDR3 DNA has 42 bases and is translated from base 1. CDR1 and CDR2 were assigned from the germline V gene as SGHRS and YFSETQ. Turning to this clone: The target of this receptor is not known. Base quality data are lacking; no much larger clone is found one base away.

The sequenced material came from peripheral blood. The V and J genes are TRBV5-1 and TRBJ2-3; 8 junctional bases match TRBD1. The receptor was derived from a man between 45 and 60 years old with active COVID-19. The CDR3 here reads CASSLQGDTDTQYF. The DNA sequence follows: TGCGCCAGCAGCTTACAGGGGGACACAGATACGCAGTATTTT.